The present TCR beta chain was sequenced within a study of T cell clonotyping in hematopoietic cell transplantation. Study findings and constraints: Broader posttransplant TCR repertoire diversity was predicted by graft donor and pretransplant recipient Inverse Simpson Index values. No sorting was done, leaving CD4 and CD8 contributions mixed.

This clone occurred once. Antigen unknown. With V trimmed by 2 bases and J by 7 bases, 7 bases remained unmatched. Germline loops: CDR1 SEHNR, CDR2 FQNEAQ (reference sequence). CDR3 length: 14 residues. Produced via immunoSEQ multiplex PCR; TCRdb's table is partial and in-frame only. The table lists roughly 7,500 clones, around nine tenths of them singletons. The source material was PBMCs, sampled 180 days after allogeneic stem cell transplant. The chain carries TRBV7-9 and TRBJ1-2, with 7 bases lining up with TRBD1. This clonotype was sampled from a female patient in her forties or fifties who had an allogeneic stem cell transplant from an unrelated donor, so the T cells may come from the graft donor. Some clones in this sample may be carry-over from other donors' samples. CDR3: CASSLQGGSGGYTF. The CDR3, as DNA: TGTGCCAGCAGCTTACAAGGGGGCTCGGGTGGCTACACCTTC.